One sample yielded the 5 T cell receptor beta chains listed below, sequenced in a study of shared clonotypes between healthy human individuals. Profiling relied on immunoSEQ multiplex PCR, and the TCRdb table lists in-frame clones only, not all of them. The repertoire holds millions of clones, with just over 90% as singletons. The sequenced sample was naive CD4+ T cells sorted from blood. Specified subset: CD45RA+ positively selected. These receptors came from a man younger than 30 in good health.

The rearrangement links TRBV5-5 to TRBJ2-3, with 9 bases aligning to TRBD2. Germline CDR1 SGHKS, CDR2 YYEKEE (reference sequence). The CDR3 totals 17 residues. V lost 2 bases, J lost 8 bases, and 15 bases stayed unmatched. CDR3 in amino acids: CASSFGLAGRDLGTQYF. Written as DNA, the CDR3 is TGTGCCAGCAGCTTCGGGCTAGCGGGAAGGGATCTTGGTACGCAGTATTTT.

The chain joins TRBV2 to TRBJ1-2; 9 positions match TRBD1. Looked up from germline, CDR1 is SNHLY and CDR2 is FYNNEI. V lost 6 bases and J lost 7; bases outside the gene matches: 9. CDR3 length: 14 residues. CDR3 in amino acids: CASRPGDRDFGYTF. CDR3 DNA sequence: TGTGCCAGCAGACCTGGGGACAGGGATTTTGGCTACACCTTC. The full variable domain, with the rest looked up from reference TRBV2 and TRBJ1-2, is EPEVTQTPSHQVTQMGQEVILRCVPISNHLYFYWYRQILGQKVEFLVSFYNNEISEKSEIFDDQFSVERPDGSNFTLKIRSTKLEDSAMYFCASRPGDRDFGYTFGSGTRLTVV.

The V gene is TRBV5-1, the J gene TRBJ2-5; the D gene is possibly TRBD1 (5 bases). V was cut by 0 bases and J by 5 bases, with 14 bases left in between. CDR3 length equals 15 residues. Germline CDR1 is SGHRS and CDR2 is YFSETQ. The chain's CDR3 is CASSLGTPDLETQYF. In nucleotides, the CDR3 is TGCGCCAGCAGCTTGGGGACACCCGACCTGGAGACCCAGTACTTC.

This clone was seen once. This chain connects TRBV7-6 to TRBJ2-1; perhaps D is TRBD1 or TRBD2 (5 bases each). Germline CDR1 and CDR2: SGHVS and FNYEAQ. Trimming took off 5 bases at V and 2 bases at J, with 19 bases between the two ends. The CDR3 contains 17 residues. CDR3 DNA sequence: TGTGCCAGCAGCCACCGAGGGACCGAGGTCACCTACAATGAGCAGTTCTTC. Protein: CASSHRGTEVTYNEQFF.

The chain is built from TRBV10-2 and TRBJ2-3; TRBD2 matches 13 bases. This CDR3 spans 15 amino acids. Germline CDR1 WSHSY, CDR2 SAAADI. J lost 4 bases, V lost 10 bases, and 8 bases had no gene match. CDR3 residues: CATRLAGGGADTQYF. Here the CDR3 DNA reads TGCGCCACCCGACTAGCGGGGGGCGGGGCAGATACGCAGTATTTT.